These 6 T cell receptor beta chains share one sample of origin, sequenced in a study of patients and donors after allogeneic stem cell transplantation. From the RT-PCR reads, TCRdb called clonotypes with MiXCR, one entry per CDR3 protein. The profile shows 200,000 to 250,000 distinct CDR3 sequences, less than 15% of them singletons. Sequenced input: blood, either unsorted or a sorted T cell fraction (not recorded which). These receptors all come from a human donor who was either an allogeneic HSCT recipient or a stem cell or donor lymphocyte infusion donor (not recorded which). It is not recorded whose cells these are; they may come from a transplant donor.

There are many counts of this clonotype. V gene TRBV5-1 combines with J gene TRBJ2-1; either TRBD1 or TRBD2 may supply D (5 bases each). Between the trimmed V and J ends, which lost 0 bases and 7 bases, there was a span of 8 bases. The CDR3 loop spans 13 amino acids. Germline V CDR1 and CDR2: SGHRS, YFSETQ. CDR3 protein: CASSLGDVNEQFF. The CDR3 DNA reads TGCGCCAGCAGCTTGGGGGACGTAAATGAGCAGTTCTTC. Complete variable domain (other parts from reference TRBV5-1 and TRBJ2-1): KAGVTQTPRYLIKTRGQQVTLSCSPISGHRSVSWYQQTPGQGLQFLFEYFSETQRNKGNFPGRFSGRQFSNSRSEMNVSTLELGDSALYLCASSLGDVNEQFFGPGTRLTVL.

The gene calls are TRBV12-3 or TRBV12-4 and TRBJ2-7, with a weak D call TRBD2 (6 bases). CDR3 size: 15 residues. V was cut by 7 bases and J by 5 bases, with 21 bases left in between. CDR3 bases: TGTGCCAGCATCTCAGGCGGGGCTGGTGGCGACGAGCAGTACTTC. It specifies CASISGGAGGDEQYF.

The chain recombines TRBV6-1 with TRBJ1-2; D unclear. Germline CDR1 reads MNHNS; CDR2 reads SASEGT. The ends were cut back, 2 bases at V and 0 bases at J, with 10 bases in the middle. The CDR3 totals 15 residues. The CDR3 loop is CASSESWLANYGYTF. For the CDR3, the DNA is TGTGCCAGCAGTGAATCGTGGCTAGCTAACTATGGCTACACCTTC.

The sample holds a few counts of this clonotype. The chain recombines TRBV4-2 with TRBJ1-2; D might be TRBD1 (6 bases). V lost 3 bases, J lost 2 bases, and 13 bases lay in between. CDR3 length equals 15 residues. Germline-derived CDR1 and CDR2 are LGHNA and YNFKEQ. This CDR3 is CASSQQGPRNYGYTF. The CDR3 DNA reads as TGTGCCAGCAGCCAGCAGGGGCCCAGGAACTATGGCTACACCTTC.

There are a few counts of this clonotype. The genes are TRBV28 and TRBJ1-5; D perhaps matches TRBD1 (5 bases). V lost 7 bases to trimming and J lost 7 bases, with 17 bases between them. The germline V gene encodes CDR1 MDHEN and CDR2 SYDVKM. This CDR3 spans 14 amino acids. The CDR3 spells CASMLGGGSQPQHF. The DNA of the CDR3 is TGTGCCAGCATGCTTGGGGGGGGATCGCAGCCCCAGCATTTT.

This clonotype has a handful of counts. The chain uses TRBV27 and TRBJ2-7, with 9 bases identical to TRBD1. The CDR3 runs 14 residues. J gave up 6 bases and V 5 bases, and 8 bases lay outside the gene matches. CDR1 is MNHEY and CDR2 is SMNVEV in the germline V gene (reference sequence). For the CDR3, the DNA is TGTGCCAGCAGTGCGGCGGGACAGGGCCGCGAGCAGTACTTC. Translation gives CASSAAGQGREQYF.